The present entry profiles one T cell receptor beta chain with its context. The antigen remains unidentified. This sample is drawn from a study of human T cells and chemical hapten exposure. Each CDR3 protein is one row after TCRdb ran MiXCR on the RACE reads. The table records approximately 38,000 distinct CDR3 sequences, 10% of them present only once. Time point indicated: pre-sensitization, week 0. The treatment here: therapeutic diphenylcyclopropenone sensitization with weekly scalp DPC. Findings of the study overall: Expanded TCRs produced significantly more large CDR3 similarity clusters than controls did. Patch test score rose with PT1 expanded TCR count, significant at thresholds 8, 16 and 32, not 4. With regard to DPC sensitization, TCRs above 1 in 1000 frequency did not change.

This sequence originates from a man younger than 40 with alopecia areata. Some clones in this sample may be carry-over from other donors' samples. The sample was whole blood, taken in connection with sensitization to the hapten diphenylcyclopropenone (DPC).

The CDR3 DNA follows: TGTGCCAGCAGCTTAGATCCAGCGGGGGCGCTTATCTACGAGCAGTACTTC. This sequence encodes CASSLDPAGALIYEQYF. The V call is TRBV7-2, the J call TRBJ2-7, with 8 bases identical to TRBD2. J lost 3 bases, V lost 1 base, and 11 bases had no gene match. Germline assignment: CDR1 SGHTA and CDR2 FQGNSA. This CDR3 comprises 17 residues.